Sequencing of this T cell receptor beta chain was carried out in a study of cytomegalovirus exposure and HLA in healthy donors (dated by TCRdb to 2016 to 2017). Context from the whole study: According to a later analysis, one platform produced both the 110 or so validation repertoires and the roughly 640 repertoires of the first cohort. In addition to the first cohort of around 670 subjects, a separate validation cohort of 120 different subjects was used. The study combined high-throughput TCR immunosequencing, statistical association of individual TCRs with disease status, and machine learning to predict cytomegalovirus infection status. The study was designed to test whether signatures of past pathogen exposure could be identified by cataloging public T cell receptors. Summary of the overall study and its limitations: A later analysis lacked HLA typing for the validation cohort, so it scored co-occurrence in that cohort across all 110 or so repertoires. The classifier was reported to diagnose cytomegalovirus status with high specificity and sensitivity in both the original cohort and the validation cohort. Most TCR sequences were observed very rarely across donors, whereas some public TCRs were present in many individuals. The study gave a list of some 150 TCR beta chains associated with cytomegalovirus. In vitro tests confirmed that three of the cytomegalovirus-associated TCR beta chains recognize cytomegalovirus antigens. In a later analysis, TCRs clustered in the first cohort were found to also tend to co-occur in the 110 or so validation repertoires, with 94% of cluster scores above 0. The authors suggested that the approach could potentially be generalized to other disease states and immunological phenotypes.

Libraries were prepared through the immunoSEQ multiplex PCR assay. As for the authors' bioinformatics: A statistical classification framework was built to diagnose cytomegalovirus status from the catalog of TCR beta chain sequences. Drawn from immuneACCESS, this table holds only the in-frame rearrangements with V and J called that TCRdb kept. Clones are partly lost; checked studies trace under half to an unresolved V gene and leave the rest unexplained. The V and J calls and the clone size are those of that table, but D and trimming were determined from the DNA. For this sample the table gives more than 300,000 clones, of which just over 85% were detected only once. The ten largest clones add up to about 0.91% of the sample. Donors formed part of the validation cohort, which comprised fewer than 150 subjects and was distinct from the first cohort of over 500 subjects. As for this clone: The target of this receptor is not known. The input lacks base qualities; no much larger clone sits a single base away.

The germline V gene provides CDR1 SGHRS and CDR2 YFSETQ. Measured from the cysteine to the phenylalanine, the CDR3 is 15 residues long. CDR3 DNA only is kept here, 45 bases in frame from base 1. V was cut back by 0 bases and J by 7 bases, leaving a gap of 13 bases between them. The chain couples TRBV5-1 to TRBJ1-4; a weak D assignment points to TRBD1 (6 bases agree). The receptor's source is a woman younger than 30 in good health and CMV-seronegative. Input material: PBMCs. In nucleotides, the sequence is TGCGCCAGCAGCTTGGAACAGGGATGGGGTGAAAAACTGTTTTTT. It translates to CASSLEQGWGEKLFF. With the rest looked up from the reference TRBV5-1 and TRBJ1-4 genes rather than sequenced, the full variable domain is KAGVTQTPRYLIKTRGQQVTLSCSPISGHRSVSWYQQTPGQGLQFLFEYFSETQRNKGNFPGRFSGRQFSNSRSEMNVSTLELGDSALYLCASSLEQGWGEKLFFGSGTQLSVL.